This T cell receptor (beta chain) was obtained from a study of vaccination and CD4 T cells after COVID-19. Study-wide background: Each person enrolled got two BNT162b2 or mRNA-1273 vaccine doses. Study conclusions and caveats: Spike mono-reactivity was the property of 304 of 307 vaccine-specific clones in convalescent patients.

The V end was cut by 4 bases, the J end by 0 bases, with 16 bases between. Germline values: CDR1 ENHRY, CDR2 SYGVKD. The CDR3 spans 16 residues. In TCRdb, the PCR reads were re-called with MiXCR into one record per CDR3 protein. The table includes 26,000 or so distinct CDR3 sequences, approximately 51% detected once. Stated time point: late sampling 161 to 241 days after vaccination in a few convalescent patients. Only one count was recorded for this clonotype. No antigen is known for it. The clonotype was recovered from a human donor who had recovered from COVID-19. V gene TRBV10-3 combines with J gene TRBJ2-7, with D possibly matching TRBD2 (5 bases). The specimen comprised CD4+ T cells from blood, sampled about 7 months after SARS-CoV-2 vaccination. The CDR3 here is CAISGRGTVSSYEQYF. The CDR3 nucleotides are TGTGCCATCAGTGGACGGGGAACTGTAAGCTCCTACGAGCAGTACTTC.